A single sample gave rise to the 22 T cell receptor beta chains below, sequenced in a study of blood T cell repertoires in COVID-19. Sequencing was performed with immunoSEQ multiplex PCR; in TCRdb, only in-frame clones are kept and a portion is missing. The table lists just over 300,000 clones, about 90% of them singletons. Material: peripheral blood. These receptors originate from a man in his late teens or twenties with active or convalescent COVID-19.

The rearrangement links TRBV19 to TRBJ2-7; weak D call: TRBD1 (5 bases). V was clipped by 6 bases and J by 5 bases, with 8 bases between them. CDR1 LNHDA and CDR2 SQIVND come from the germline V gene (reference sequence). This CDR3 is 11 amino acids long. Written as DNA, the CDR3 is TGTGCCAGTAGCGGACACCACGAGCAGTACTTC. Protein sequence: CASSGHHEQYF.

This chain connects TRBV18 to TRBJ2-4; D is perhaps TRBD2 (6 bases). The ends were cut back, 3 bases at V and 2 bases at J, with 14 bases in the middle. Germline loops: CDR1 KGHSH, CDR2 LQKENI. CDR3 length equals 16 residues. The CDR3 loop is CASSPNKLATKNIQYF. CDR3 bases: TGTGCCAGCTCACCGAATAAACTAGCAACCAAAAACATTCAGTACTTC.

The V and J genes are TRBV6-2 or TRBV6-3 and TRBJ1-6; no firm D call. The germline CDR1 and CDR2 sequences are MNHEY and SVGEGT. The CDR3 covers 16 residues. The V gene lost 5 bases and the J gene lost 4 bases, with 15 bases spanning the gap. The CDR3 bases are TGTGCCAGCAGTCTCCCGGAGGGATCGTATAATTCACCCCTCCACTTT. Translating it yields CASSLPEGSYNSPLHF.

The CDR3 region has the DNA TGTGCCAGCAGCTTACGAGGGGGACGCACTGAAGCTTTCTTT. Its protein product is CASSLRGGRTEAFF. V gene TRBV11-2 combines with J gene TRBJ1-1, with a weak D call TRBD1 (6 bases). The germline V gene has CDR1 SGHAT and CDR2 FQNNGV. The V end lost 2 bases, the J end lost 4 bases, and 11 bases lay between the germline ends. This CDR3 is built from 14 residues.

This rearrangement joins TRBV28 to TRBJ1-5; TRBD1 might be the D (6 bases). The CDR3 consists of 15 residues. The V end was cut by 6 bases, the J end by 2 bases, with 14 bases between. Per the germline V gene, CDR1 is MDHEN and CDR2 is SYDVKM. CDR3 sequence reads: CASSTQGRGNQPQHF. The DNA of the CDR3 is TGTGCCAGCAGCACACAGGGTCGAGGCAATCAGCCCCAGCATTTT.

The chain carries TRBV4-3 and TRBJ2-2; TRBD2 aligns across 7 bases. CDR3 length equals 18 residues. The germline V gene has CDR1 LGHNA and CDR2 YSLEER. J lost 6 bases, V lost 0 bases, and 13 bases had no gene match. In DNA form, the CDR3 reads TGCGCCAGCAGCCAAGATAGGTTTTCAGGGAGGGTAGCCGGGGAGCTGTTTTTT. It yields the protein CASSQDRFSGRVAGELFF.

The chain uses TRBV28 and TRBJ1-2; no clear D. The CDR3 consists of 10 residues. Trimming removed 10 bases from V and 8 bases from J, with 11 bases in between. Germline lookup yields CDR1 MDHEN and CDR2 SYDVKM. The CDR3 DNA sequence: TGTGCCAACCTATATTGGGGCTACACCTTC. Translation: CANLYWGYTF.

V gene TRBV9 combines with J gene TRBJ2-7; TRBD2 matches 9 bases. Per the germline V gene, CDR1 is SGDLS and CDR2 is YYNGEE. CDR3 length: 15 amino acids. The V segment lost 0 bases and the J segment 4 bases; nucleotides outside the gene matches: 5. The CDR3 bases are TGTGCCAGCAGCGTAGGCAGCGGGGGGCATTACGAGCAGTACTTC. Its protein is CASSVGSGGHYEQYF.

The V and J genes are TRBV18 and TRBJ2-5; perhaps TRBD2 as D (5 bases). Trimming shortened V by 0 bases and J by 3 bases, and 20 bases separated the two germline ends. The germline V gene has CDR1 KGHSH and CDR2 LQKENI. The CDR3 runs 18 residues. The CDR3 is CASSPPSARLYSKETQYF. The CDR3 bases are TGTGCCAGCTCACCACCGTCAGCCCGACTATATTCTAAAGAGACCCAGTACTTC.

The chain has TRBV4-1 and TRBJ2-3; perhaps TRBD1 as D (6 bases). Germline V gives CDR1 MGHRA, CDR2 YSYEKL. Trimming pared 0 bases from V and 0 bases from J, leaving 10 bases between. The CDR3 totals 16 residues. The CDR3 bases are TGCGCCAGCAGCCAAGATGTGGGGGCTAGCACAGATACGCAGTATTTT. Protein product: CASSQDVGASTDTQYF.

The gene calls are TRBV10-3 and TRBJ2-1, with D tentatively TRBD1 (6 bases). This CDR3 is 16 amino acids long. The V gene lost 0 bases and the J gene lost 5 bases, with 14 bases spanning the gap. Germline V CDR1 and CDR2: ENHRY, SYGVKD. The CDR3 sequence is CAISESRDNGDNEQFF. The CDR3 region has the DNA TGTGCCATCAGTGAGTCAAGGGACAATGGGGACAATGAGCAGTTCTTC.

The CDR3 here is CASSTGTDVQETQYF. As DNA, the CDR3 is TGTGCCAGCAGCACGGGGACAGACGTTCAAGAGACCCAGTACTTC. J is TRBJ2-5 and V is TRBV9, with 7 nucleotides matching TRBD1. This CDR3 region has 15 residues. The V gene's germline CDR1 is SGDLS and CDR2 YYNGEE. With V trimmed by 4 bases and J by 2 bases, 8 bases remained unmatched.

This chain connects TRBV28 to TRBJ2-5; tentatively, D is TRBD1 (5 bases). CDR1 MDHEN and CDR2 SYDVKM come from the germline V gene. The V and J ends lost 1 base and 6 bases respectively, with 12 bases between them. The length of the CDR3 is 14 residues. In DNA form, the CDR3 reads TGTGCCAGCAGTTTATTCAGGGTTGGGCAGACCCAGTACTTC. Its protein product is CASSLFRVGQTQYF.

The V gene is TRBV7-9, the J gene TRBJ1-2; D uncertain. V shed 4 bases and J shed 1 base, with 4 bases lying between them. The CDR3 length is 12 residues. CDR1 and CDR2 (germline): SEHNR, FQNEAQ (reference sequence). CDR3 DNA sequence: TGTGCCAGCAGCTCCAGTAACTATGGCTACACCTTC. It specifies CASSSSNYGYTF.

In its sample, this clone was seen a few times. This chain links TRBV7-9 with TRBJ2-3; maybe TRBD2 (6 bases). Germline values: CDR1 SEHNR, CDR2 FQNEAQ (reference sequence). The V end lost 4 bases, the J end lost 2 bases, and 10 bases lay between the germline ends. This CDR3 spans 14 amino acids. The CDR3 DNA is TGTGCCAGCAGCTCGGGGGTTATCACAGATACGCAGTATTTT. Protein sequence: CASSSGVITDTQYF.

The table lists this clone with many counts. The V and J genes are TRBV7-8 and TRBJ1-1; TRBD1 agrees at 9 bases. The CDR3 has 17 amino acids. Germline CDR1 SGHVS, CDR2 FQNEAQ. Trimming cost V 1 base and J 5 bases; bases outside gene matches: 11. CDR3 sequence (DNA): TGTGCCAGCAGCTTAGAGGGACAGGGATTTCGGTTTACTGAAGCTTTCTTT. Translating gives CASSLEGQGFRFTEAFF. Full variable domain (remainder filled in from reference TRBV7-8 and TRBJ1-1): GAGVSQSPRYKVAKRGQDVALRCDPISGHVSLFWYQQALGQGPEFLTYFQNEAQLDKSGLPSDRFFAERPEGSVSTLKIQRTQQEDSAVYLCASSLEGQGFRFTEAFFGQGTRLTVV.

A single count supports this clone. This same CDR3 is encoded by further DNA sequences in the sample. CDR3 sequence: CASSRTGELFF. For the CDR3, the DNA is TGTGCCAGCAGCAGAACCGGGGAGCTGTTTTTT. V and J are TRBV12-3 or TRBV12-4 and TRBJ2-2; D gene unclear. The germline V and J ends were trimmed by 6 bases and 5 bases, with 4 bases remaining between them. The CDR3 consists of 11 residues.

The chain recombines TRBV2 with TRBJ2-3, with D possibly TRBD2 on 6 matching bases. Trimming cost V 3 bases and J 0 bases, with 10 bases left between them. This CDR3 has 15 residues. Per germline, CDR1 SNHLY and CDR2 FYNNEI. The CDR3 here is CASSEVGLSTDTQYF. The CDR3 nucleotides read TGTGCCAGCAGTGAGGTGGGACTTAGCACAGATACGCAGTATTTT.

V gene TRBV15 combines with J gene TRBJ1-6; 7 nucleotides line up with TRBD1. CDR1 LNHNV and CDR2 YYDKDF come from the germline V gene (reference sequence). V lost 5 bases to trimming and J lost 7 bases; unmatched junction nucleotides: 2. The length of the CDR3 is 13 residues. The CDR3 is CATSWDRNSPLHF. The CDR3 DNA sequence: TGTGCCACCAGCTGGGACAGAAATTCACCCCTCCACTTT. The whole variable domain, filled in from reference TRBV15 and TRBJ1-6, reads DAMVIQNPRYQVTQFGKPVTLSCSQTLNHNVMYWYQQKSSQAPKLLFHYYDKDFNNEADTPDNFQSRRPNTSFCFLDIRSPGLGDTAMYLCATSWDRNSPLHFGNGTRLTVT.

The chain couples TRBV11-2 to TRBJ2-3; 10 bases map to TRBD2. The germline gives CDR1 SGHAT, CDR2 FQNNGV. The CDR3 runs 16 residues. J lost 0 bases, V lost 4 bases, and 4 bases had no gene match. The CDR3 here is CASSSELAGSTDTQYF. As DNA, the CDR3 is TGTGCCAGCAGCTCCGAACTAGCGGGGAGCACAGATACGCAGTATTTT.

The V gene is TRBV27, the J gene TRBJ1-5; tentative D call: TRBD1 (5 bases). Germline-derived CDR1 and CDR2 are MNHEY and SMNVEV (reference sequence). The CDR3 length is 16 residues. V was shortened by 1 base and J by 5 bases, with 15 bases between the two germline ends. CDR3 coding DNA: TGTGCCAGCAGTTTATTCGGGCAGGGTTTCGATCAGCCCCAGCATTTT. Amino acid sequence: CASSLFGQGFDQPQHF.

This chain's CDR3 is CASSQIGEAGGFEQYF. CDR3 nucleotide sequence: TGTGCCAGCAGCCAAATAGGGGAAGCGGGAGGGTTCGAGCAGTACTTC. J is TRBJ2-7 and V is TRBV4-2, with 10 bases matching TRBD2. CDR1 and CDR2 from the germline V gene are LGHNA and YNFKEQ. This CDR3 region has 16 residues. The trim removed 2 bases at V and 6 bases at J, leaving 10 bases unmatched.